Given below is one T cell receptor beta chain in context. This entry is derived from a study of blood T cell repertoires in COVID-19. Study summary: COVID-19 samples collected from the United States, Italy and Spain covered acute and convalescent phases. T cells, B-cell-depleted T cells, or PBMCs supplied cDNA or gDNA.

Seattle-derived patients entered the study during active infection and were followed longitudinally. In the original processing: Quantification of nucleated cells was approximated via reference gene primer amplification. Assay used: immunoSEQ multiplex PCR; TCRdb lists only in-frame clones, some missing. The V and J calls and clone size are taken from that table; D and trimming were inferred from the DNA. Found here are some 140,000 clones, around 85% of them singletons; the top ten hold 0.6% to 0.7%. In germline, CDR1 is SGHAT, CDR2 FQNNGV. Trimming took 5 bases from V and 0 from J, leaving 16 bases between them. The CDR3 extends over 16 amino acids.

The sequencing sample was made of peripheral blood. This clonotype originated in a man in his 60s with COVID-19, enrolled during active disease. This rearrangement joins TRBV11-2 to TRBJ1-1, with a possible D match to TRBD1 (6 bases). The DNA of the CDR3 is TGTGCCAGCAGCCCACAGGGAGGGTTCATGAACACTGAAGCTTTCTTT. Protein product: CASSPQGGFMNTEAFF.